A single T cell receptor (beta chain) is shown here with its context. This sample is part of a study of shared T cell receptors in the human thymus. Measured with immunoSEQ multiplex PCR; TCRdb has only the in-frame clones, and not every one. In the table there are hundreds of thousands of clones, approximately 90% of which are singletons. Per the germline V gene, CDR1 is MNHEY and CDR2 is SVGAGI. There are 15 residues in the CDR3. These records were also assigned to another study, of human thymus T cells.

Sequencing used thymocytes. The sequence came from a boy in the first two years of life with a congenital heart defect. The V gene is TRBV6-5, the J gene TRBJ2-5, with 8 bases lining up with TRBD1. TRBJ2-7 explains the end of the DNA better; the J call may be wrong. The CDR3, as DNA: TGTGCCAGCAGCCATGACAGGGGTGGGACCTACGAGCAGTACTTC. It encodes CASSHDRGGTYEQYF.